The T cell receptor (beta chain) described here comes from a study of T cells after yellow fever vaccination. The study's findings and limits: It was a small share of clonotypes that appeared in both CD4 and CD8 compartments. Sorted repertoires could include abundant contaminating clonotypes from bulk cells. Detected again after the booster were most primary-vaccination clones, at approximately 95% CD4 and more than 70% CD8.

Remarks on this clonotype: Its antigen is still unknown.

5'RACE template switching added a universal primer site and UMIs to TCR cDNA. A single record per CDR3 protein comes from TCRdb applying MiXCR to the 5' RACE reads. The sample records 300,000 to 450,000 distinct CDR3 sequences, about 8.3% being singletons. J gave up 1 base and V 5 bases, and 3 bases lay outside the gene matches. Germline V gene data show CDR1 as MNHEY and CDR2 as SMNVEV (reference sequence). This CDR3 has 14 residues. The source was PBMCs, collected more than 40 days after the first yellow fever vaccination. This chain connects TRBV27 to TRBJ2-7; 9 bases match TRBD1. This TCR was sampled from a man younger than 35 who received the YFV17D yellow fever vaccine. The CDR3 nucleotides read TGTGCCAGCAGTATAGGGACAGGGTCCTACGAGCAGTACTTC. Its protein is CASSIGTGSYEQYF.